This T cell receptor (beta chain) is drawn from a study of cytomegalovirus exposure and HLA in healthy donors. Each of the donors was a healthy bone marrow donor. The primer mix had 60 Vbeta and 13 Jbeta primers. Here immunoSEQ multiplex PCR was the method, and the copy in TCRdb shows in-frame clones only, minus some. The top ten hold approximately 2.8% of the sample, which has about 100,000 clones, roughly 85% seen once. CDR1 SEHNR and CDR2 FQNEAQ come from the germline V gene (reference sequence). There are 12 residues in the CDR3. With respect to this clone: The antigen remains undetermined. Relative to the germline gene, one junction end is altered; a read error may explain this. This sample also contains other DNA sequences that code for the same CDR3.

Study-wide results and caveats: Links to common viral pathogens appeared, in a later analysis, for several of the most significant clusters. While the bulk of TCR sequences proved rare, some public TCRs turned up in many donors. Excluded were some V segments that proved indistinguishable, including TRBV6-2 and TRBV6-3.

This clonotype was sampled from a man aged 40-49 years in good health and CMV-seronegative. The rearrangement links TRBV7-9 to TRBJ2-7; weak D call: TRBD2 (6 bases). Sequenced material: PBMCs. The CDR3 spells CSSSLGGSEQYF. The CDR3 bases are TGTTCCAGCAGCTTGGGGGGTAGCGAGCAGTACTTC.